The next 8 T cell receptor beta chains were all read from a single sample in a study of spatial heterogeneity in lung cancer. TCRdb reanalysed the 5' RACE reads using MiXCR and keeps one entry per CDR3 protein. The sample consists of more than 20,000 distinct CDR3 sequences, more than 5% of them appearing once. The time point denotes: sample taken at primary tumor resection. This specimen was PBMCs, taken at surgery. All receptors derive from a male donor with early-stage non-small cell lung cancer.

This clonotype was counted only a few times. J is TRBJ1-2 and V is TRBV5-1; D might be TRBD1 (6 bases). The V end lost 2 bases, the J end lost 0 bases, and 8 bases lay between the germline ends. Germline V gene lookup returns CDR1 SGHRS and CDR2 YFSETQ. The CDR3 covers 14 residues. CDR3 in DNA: TGCGCCAGCAGCTTCGGGACACCTAACTATGGCTACACCTTC. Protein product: CASSFGTPNYGYTF. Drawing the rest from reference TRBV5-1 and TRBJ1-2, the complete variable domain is KAGVTQTPRYLIKTRGQQVTLSCSPISGHRSVSWYQQTPGQGLQFLFEYFSETQRNKGNFPGRFSGRQFSNSRSEMNVSTLELGDSALYLCASSFGTPNYGYTFGSGTRLTVV.

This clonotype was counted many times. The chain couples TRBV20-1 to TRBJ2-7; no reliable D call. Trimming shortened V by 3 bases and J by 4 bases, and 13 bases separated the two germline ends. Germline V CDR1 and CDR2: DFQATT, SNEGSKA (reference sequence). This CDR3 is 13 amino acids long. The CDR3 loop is CSARRSQDYEQYF. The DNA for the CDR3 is TGCAGTGCTAGGAGAAGCCAGGATTACGAGCAGTACTTC.

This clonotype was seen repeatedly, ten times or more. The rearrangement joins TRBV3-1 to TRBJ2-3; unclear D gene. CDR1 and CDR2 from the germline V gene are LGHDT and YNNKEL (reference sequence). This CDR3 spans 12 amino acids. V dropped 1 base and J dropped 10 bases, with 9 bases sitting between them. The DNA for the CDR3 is TGTGCCAGCAGCCAAGCTTTCAATGCGCAGTATTTT. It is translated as CASSQAFNAQYF.

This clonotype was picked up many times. The CDR3: CASSREETQYF. The DNA for the CDR3 is TGTGCCAGCAGTCGGGAAGAGACCCAGTACTTC. This chain connects TRBV28 to TRBJ2-5; D remains unclear. V was shortened by 5 bases and J by 3 bases, with 4 bases between the two germline ends. The CDR3 loop spans 11 amino acids. The germline gives CDR1 MDHEN, CDR2 SYDVKM.

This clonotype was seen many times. In DNA, the CDR3 is TGCGCCAGCAGTCAATTACGACAGGGAAGGCAAGAGACCCAGTACTTC. Amino acid sequence: CASSQLRQGRQETQYF. The rearrangement links TRBV23-1 to TRBJ2-5, with 7 bases that match TRBD1. TRBV23-1 is sorted into the ORF group, with uncertain function. This CDR3 spans 16 amino acids. After removal of 1 base from V and 2 bases from J, the junction contained 7 bases not matched to a gene.

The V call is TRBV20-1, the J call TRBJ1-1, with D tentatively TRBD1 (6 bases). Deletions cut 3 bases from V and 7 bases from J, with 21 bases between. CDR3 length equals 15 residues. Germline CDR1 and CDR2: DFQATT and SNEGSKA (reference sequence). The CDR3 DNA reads TGCAGTGCTAGTCCCCGGGGGCGCGGTTATAGTGAAGCTTTCTTT. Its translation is CSASPRGRGYSEAFF.

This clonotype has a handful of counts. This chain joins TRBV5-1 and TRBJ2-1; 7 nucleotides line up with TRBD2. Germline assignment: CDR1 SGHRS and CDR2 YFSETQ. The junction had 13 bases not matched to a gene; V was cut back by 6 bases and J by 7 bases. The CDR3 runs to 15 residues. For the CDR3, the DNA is TGCGCCAGCACCCCTCTAGCGGTAGGAGGGAATGAGCAGTTCTTC. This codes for CASTPLAVGGNEQFF.

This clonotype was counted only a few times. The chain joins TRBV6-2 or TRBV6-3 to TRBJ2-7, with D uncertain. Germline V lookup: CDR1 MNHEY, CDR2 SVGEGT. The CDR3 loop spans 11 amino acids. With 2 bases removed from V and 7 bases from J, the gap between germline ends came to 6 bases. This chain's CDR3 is CASSYGREQYF. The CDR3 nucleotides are TGTGCCAGCAGTTACGGTAGAGAGCAGTACTTC.